Each of the 32 T cell receptor beta chains below was sequenced from the same sample in a study of T cell responses to AZD1222 COVID-19 vaccine (dated by TCRdb to 2020 to 2022). The sample's time point label, decoded: baseline before first vaccination. The library was prepared using the immunoSEQ multiplex PCR assay. The table comes from immuneACCESS by way of TCRdb, which keeps in-frame sequences with V and J called. Part of the clones is missing from these tables; in studies checked, under half for an unresolved V gene and the rest for unknown reasons. This sample holds about 86,000 clones; roughly 89% were observed only once. Of the sample, 2.2% is held by the ten largest clones. The specimen was peripheral blood, collected on day 0 of AZD1222 vaccination. The origin of the receptors is an adult in good health.

This rearrangement joins TRBV7-6 to TRBJ2-1, with 10 bases lining up with TRBD2. This CDR3 has 15 residues. Germline values: CDR1 SGHVS, CDR2 FNYEAQ. V dropped 1 base and J dropped 10; count of bases not matched to a gene: 7. The CDR3 sequence is CASSLESRTSGEQFF. CDR3 in DNA: TGTGCCAGCAGCTTAGAGTCGAGGACTAGCGGAGAGCAGTTCTTC.

J is TRBJ1-2 and V is TRBV9; D perhaps matches TRBD1 (6 bases). V gave up 3 bases and J gave up 4 bases, with 16 bases separating them. Germline assignment: CDR1 SGDLS and CDR2 YYNGEE. This CDR3 contains 15 residues. Written as DNA, the CDR3 is TGTGCCAGCAGCGGCTCTTCGGACAGTCTCTATGGCTACACCTTC. Residues: CASSGSSDSLYGYTF.

This chain joins TRBV28 and TRBJ1-3; the D gene is possibly TRBD1 (6 bases). Looked up from germline, CDR1 is MDHEN and CDR2 is SYDVKM. The CDR3 covers 15 residues. Trimming took 8 bases from V and 3 from J, leaving 17 bases between them. The CDR3 loop reads CASQKAGGGGNTIYF. The DNA of the CDR3 is TGTGCCAGCCAAAAGGCCGGGGGCGGTGGAAACACCATATATTTT.

The chain has TRBV6-1 and TRBJ1-1; no clear D gene. The V end lost 1 base, the J end lost 9 bases, and 9 bases lay between the germline ends. The CDR3 loop spans 12 amino acids. CDR1 and CDR2 (germline): MNHNS, SASEGT. The CDR3 spells CASSEVRTQAFF. CDR3 in DNA: TGTGCCAGCAGTGAAGTTAGGACGCAAGCTTTCTTT.

The chain joins TRBV7-9 to TRBJ1-3, with D uncertain. V shed 6 bases and J shed 0 bases, with 12 bases lying between them. The CDR3 has 15 amino acids. CDR1 and CDR2 from the germline V gene are SEHNR and FQNEAQ (reference sequence). The CDR3 spells CASSSELSSGNTIYF. The CDR3 coding sequence is TGTGCCAGCAGTTCTGAACTGAGCTCTGGAAACACCATATATTTT.

This chain connects TRBV3-1 (or the pseudogene TRBV3-2) to TRBJ2-5; no clear D. V lost 1 base, J lost 4 bases, and 7 bases lay in between. Germline CDR1 reads LGHDT; CDR2 reads YNNKEL (reference sequence). The CDR3 length is 13 residues. The CDR3 spells CASSQGGRETQYF. DNA for the CDR3: TGTGCCAGCAGCCAAGGGGGAAGAGAGACCCAGTACTTC.

The V gene is TRBV30, the J gene TRBJ1-2; 7 nucleotides agree with TRBD1. The V gene's germline CDR1 is GTSNPN and CDR2 SVGIG (reference sequence). CDR3 size: 13 residues. With V trimmed by 3 bases and J by 6 bases, 7 bases remained unmatched. CDR3 sequence (DNA): TGTGCCTGGAGACCCAGGGGGGCAGATGGCTACACCTTC. Protein: CAWRPRGADGYTF. Filled out from reference TRBV30 and TRBJ1-2, the complete variable domain reads SQTIHQWPATLVQPVGSPLSLECTVEGTSNPNLYWYRQAAGRGLQLLFYSVGIGQISSEVPQNLSASRPQDRQFILSSKKLLLSDSGFYLCAWRPRGADGYTFGSGTRLTVV.

The V call is TRBV9, the J call TRBJ2-2; D is ambiguous. V dropped 1 base and J dropped 1 base, with 8 bases sitting between them. There are 15 residues in the CDR3. Germline-derived CDR1 and CDR2 are SGDLS and YYNGEE. CDR3 residues: CASSVLSRNTGELFF. The CDR3 nucleotides are TGTGCCAGCAGCGTACTTTCTAGGAACACCGGGGAGCTGTTTTTT.

V gene TRBV25-1 combines with J gene TRBJ1-3, with D unclear. The germline gives CDR1 MGHDK, CDR2 SYGVNS. CDR3 length: 12 residues. V shed 7 bases and J shed 6 bases, with 10 bases lying between them. The CDR3 sequence is CASKKDTNTIYF. CDR3 bases: TGTGCCAGCAAGAAAGACACAAACACCATATATTTT.

V gene TRBV6-5 combines with J gene TRBJ1-1; 11 bases align to TRBD1. V shed 8 bases, J shed 5 bases, and the junction held 7 bases outside the gene matches. Germline V gene data show CDR1 as MNHEY and CDR2 as SVGAGI. The CDR3 totals 14 residues. The chain's CDR3 is CASSQDRGLTEAFF. CDR3 sequence (DNA): TGTGCCAGCTCACAGGACAGGGGGCTTACTGAAGCTTTCTTT.

This chain uses TRBV27 with TRBJ2-2; TRBD1 agrees at 9 bases. CDR3 length equals 14 residues. The junction had 9 bases not matched to a gene; V was cut back by 8 bases and J by 8 bases. Germline CDR1 MNHEY, CDR2 SMNVEV (reference sequence). This CDR3 reads CASGQGLGVGELFF. The DNA of the CDR3 is TGTGCCAGCGGACAGGGGCTGGGGGTTGGGGAGCTGTTTTTT.

V usage is TRBV5-1 and J usage is TRBJ2-3; D may match TRBD1 or TRBD2 (5 bases each). Germline lookup yields CDR1 SGHRS and CDR2 YFSETQ. CDR3 length equals 14 residues. V was shortened by 1 base and J by 2 bases, with 8 bases between the two germline ends. The CDR3 spells CASSLWGSTDTQYF. In DNA form, the CDR3 reads TGCGCCAGCAGCTTGTGGGGGTCCACAGATACGCAGTATTTT.

The rearrangement uses TRBV7-8 and TRBJ2-3; 8 nucleotides line up with TRBD1. Germline CDR1 is SGHVS and CDR2 is FQNEAQ. The J segment lost 3 bases and the V segment lost 3 bases, leaving 2 bases of the junction unmatched. The CDR3 totals 14 residues. The CDR3 loop reads CASSFGQGTDTQYF. The DNA for the CDR3 is TGTGCCAGCAGCTTTGGACAGGGTACAGATACGCAGTATTTT.

The chain couples TRBV30 to TRBJ1-4, with D possibly being TRBD1 (6 bases). The CDR3 consists of 14 residues. Trimming took 2 bases from V and 5 from J, leaving 12 bases between them. Germline V gives CDR1 GTSNPN, CDR2 SVGIG (reference sequence). CDR3 DNA sequence: TGTGCCTGGAGTTCACAGGGACTGAATGAAAAACTGTTTTTT. Its protein is CAWSSQGLNEKLFF.

This chain links TRBV7-2 with TRBJ2-5; TRBD2 aligns across 9 bases. The CDR3 length is 17 residues. V shed 5 bases, J shed 4 bases, and the junction held 14 bases outside the gene matches. Germline CDR1 SGHTA, CDR2 FQGNSA. CDR3 in amino acids: CASSPRRGRGGRETQYF. CDR3 sequence (DNA): TGTGCCAGCAGCCCTCGGCGGGGGCGGGGGGGCCGAGAGACCCAGTACTTC.

The chain employs TRBV23-1 and TRBJ1-5, with unresolved D. TRBV23-1 is identified as an open reading frame with a role that is uncertain. The ends were cut back, 6 bases at V and 5 bases at J, with 17 bases in the middle. The CDR3 runs to 15 residues. The CDR3: CASSHQSLRHQPQHF. Written as DNA, the CDR3 is TGCGCCAGCAGCCATCAATCCCTCAGGCATCAGCCCCAGCATTTT.

The chain carries TRBV29-1 and TRBJ2-7; no reliable D call. V gave up 5 bases and J gave up 5 bases, with 16 bases separating them. The CDR3 consists of 13 residues. Germline assignment: CDR1 SQVTM and CDR2 ANQGSEA. CDR3 coding DNA: TGCAGCGTTCGTGCCCGCCGGGTCCACGAGCAGTACTTC. This encodes CSVRARRVHEQYF.

This rearrangement joins TRBV12-3 or TRBV12-4 to TRBJ1-1, with 9 bases matching TRBD1. V dropped 5 bases and J dropped 10; count of bases not matched to a gene: 2. The CDR3 covers 11 residues. This chain's CDR3 is CASSKDRGAFF. CDR3 in DNA: TGTGCCAGCAGTAAGGACAGGGGAGCTTTCTTT.

The chain couples TRBV6-4 to TRBJ1-6; D uncertain. The CDR3 is 15 residues long. V lost 6 bases and J 7 bases, leaving 16 bases between the germline ends. The V gene's germline CDR1 is MRHNA and CDR2 SNTAGT. Written as DNA, the CDR3 is TGTGCCAGCAGAAAGGACGGCCTCGGCAATTCACCCCTCCACTTT. Protein sequence: CASRKDGLGNSPLHF.

The CDR3 DNA sequence: TGTGCCAGCAGCTTAAGCGGGCGGGGACGGTACAATGAGCAGTTCTTC. It encodes CASSLSGRGRYNEQFF. The chain has TRBV7-2 and TRBJ2-1, with D tentatively TRBD2 (6 bases). The germline V gene has CDR1 SGHTA and CDR2 FQGNSA. V was pared by 2 bases and J by 4 bases, with 15 bases between. CDR3 length: 16 amino acids.

The gene calls are TRBV28 and TRBJ1-6, with 9 bases fitting TRBD1. V was pared by 6 bases and J by 9 bases, with 6 bases of the junction left unmatched. Germline assignment: CDR1 MDHEN and CDR2 SYDVKM. This CDR3 has 14 amino acids. The CDR3 here is CASRTTGGASPLHF. CDR3 sequence (DNA): TGTGCCAGCAGAACGACAGGGGGAGCTTCACCCCTCCACTTT. Combining the CDR3 with reference TRBV28 and TRBJ1-6 gives the whole variable domain DVKVTQSSRYLVKRTGEKVFLECVQDMDHENMFWYRQDPGLGLRLIYFSYDVKMKEKGDIPEGYSVSREKKERFSLILESASTNQTSMYLCASRTTGGASPLHFGNGTRLTVT.

V and J are TRBV29-1 and TRBJ2-7, with 8 nucleotides matching TRBD2. J lost 6 bases, V lost 4 bases, and 14 bases had no gene match. The CDR3 is 15 amino acids. Per germline, CDR1 SQVTM and CDR2 ANQGSEA. The CDR3, as DNA: TGCAGCGTTGGCTCAGCGGGAGAGGGGTACCGCGAGCAGTACTTC. This encodes CSVGSAGEGYREQYF.

This sequence joins TRBV27 and TRBJ2-4; TRBD1 might be the D (6 bases). The CDR3 covers 14 residues. Germline V gene data show CDR1 as MNHEY and CDR2 as SMNVEV (reference sequence). V lost 6 bases and J 3 bases, leaving 12 bases between the germline ends. CDR3 residues: CASRPQGYKNIQYF. DNA of the CDR3: TGTGCCAGCAGACCACAGGGATACAAAAACATTCAGTACTTC.

CDR3 sequence reads: CASSRVGAGANVLTF. DNA for the CDR3: TGCGCCAGCAGCCGGGTCGGGGCTGGGGCCAACGTCCTGACTTTC. This chain joins TRBV5-1 and TRBJ2-6; D might be TRBD2 (5 bases). V dropped 4 bases and J dropped 2 bases, with 10 bases sitting between them. Germline V CDR1 and CDR2: SGHRS, YFSETQ. This CDR3 comprises 15 residues. Variable domain in full (rest from reference TRBV5-1 and TRBJ2-6): KAGVTQTPRYLIKTRGQQVTLSCSPISGHRSVSWYQQTPGQGLQFLFEYFSETQRNKGNFPGRFSGRQFSNSRSEMNVSTLELGDSALYLCASSRVGAGANVLTFGAGSRLTVL.

This chain connects TRBV10-3 to TRBJ2-7; 13 bases line up with TRBD2. CDR1 and CDR2 (germline): ENHRY, SYGVKD. The CDR3 is 17 residues long. The J segment lost 1 base and the V segment lost 0 bases, leaving 3 bases of the junction unmatched. The CDR3 loop reads CAISESRGLAGSYEQYF. CDR3 nucleotides: TGTGCCATCAGTGAGTCGCGGGGACTAGCGGGGTCCTACGAGCAGTACTTC.

The V and J genes are TRBV4-1 and TRBJ2-1, with 7 bases lining up with TRBD1. The CDR3 spans 14 residues. The V gene's germline CDR1 is MGHRA and CDR2 YSYEKL. V lost 4 bases to trimming and J lost 5 bases; unmatched junction nucleotides: 5. CDR3 nucleotide sequence: TGCGCCAGCAGCCCGGACAGGTTTGACAATGAGCAGTTCTTC. Translated: CASSPDRFDNEQFF.

V gene TRBV16 combines with J gene TRBJ2-1; TRBD1 aligns across 9 bases. V dropped 5 bases and J dropped 4; count of bases not matched to a gene: 6. This CDR3 is built from 15 residues. CDR1 and CDR2 (germline): KGHSY, FQNENV. The CDR3, as DNA: TGTGCCAGCAGCTCCGGGACAGGGATATACAATGAGCAGTTCTTC. The encoded protein is CASSSGTGIYNEQFF.

The V call is TRBV4-1, the J call TRBJ2-7, with 9 bases identical to TRBD2. J gave up 4 bases and V 4 bases, and 5 bases lay outside the gene matches. Germline V gene sequence: CDR1 MGHRA, CDR2 YSYEKL. The CDR3 has 14 residues. The CDR3 reads CASSRGLAWYEQYF. The CDR3 DNA reads TGCGCCAGCAGCCGTGGACTAGCGTGGTACGAGCAGTACTTC.

The rearrangement links TRBV19 to TRBJ2-1; 8 positions match TRBD2. The CDR3 has 17 amino acids. Germline CDR1 LNHDA, CDR2 SQIVND (reference sequence). V was pared by 4 bases and J by 9 bases, with 17 bases of the junction left unmatched. The CDR3 sequence is CASSKFPAGGPQGEQFF. In DNA form, the CDR3 reads TGTGCCAGTAGTAAATTTCCCGCGGGAGGACCTCAGGGTGAGCAGTTCTTC. Filled out from reference TRBV19 and TRBJ2-1, the complete variable domain reads DGGITQSPKYLFRKEGQNVTLSCEQNLNHDAMYWYRQDPGQGLRLIYYSQIVNDFQKGDIAEGYSVSREKKESFPLTVTSAQKNPTAFYLCASSKFPAGGPQGEQFFGPGTRLTVL.

J is TRBJ2-2 and V is TRBV2; 9 bases are a match to TRBD1. The CDR3 extends over 15 amino acids. Germline CDR1 and CDR2: SNHLY and FYNNEI. Unmatched junction bases numbered 3, after V lost 3 bases and J lost 4 bases. In DNA form, the CDR3 reads TGTGCCAGCAGTGAGATGGGACAGGGCACCGGGGAGCTGTTTTTT. This translates into CASSEMGQGTGELFF.

This chain connects TRBV7-2 to TRBJ2-7, with TRBD1 as a possible D gene (5 bases). V lost 5 bases and J lost 4, with 18 bases in between. CDR3 size: 15 residues. Germline values: CDR1 SGHTA, CDR2 FQGNSA. CDR3 loop: CASSLGGREKYEQYF. DNA of the CDR3: TGTGCCAGCAGCCTCGGCGGCAGGGAAAAATACGAGCAGTACTTC.

The genes are TRBV7-2 and TRBJ2-3; the match to TRBD2 covers 8 bases. Germline V CDR1 and CDR2: SGHTA, FQGNSA. CDR3 length: 17 amino acids. J gave up 4 bases and V 5 bases, and 14 bases lay outside the gene matches. In DNA, the CDR3 is TGTGCCAGCAGCCCGGGGGGGCTCCGGGAGGGCGCAGATACGCAGTATTTT. It translates to CASSPGGLREGADTQYF.